A single sample gave rise to the 20 T cell receptor beta chains below, sequenced in a study of post-analysis software for immune sequencing data. Study-level points and caveats: Four to six TRBV segments, including TRBV5-6, TRBV5-1 and TRBV20-1, were more frequent in patients than controls.

Unique molecular identifiers were present in the TCR beta cDNA libraries. TCRdb redid the calling of the PCR reads with MiXCR, one entry per CDR3 protein. This sample carries about 400,000 distinct CDR3 sequences, approximately 38% of them seen once, and the ten largest clones take about an eighth. The antigens of these receptors remain unknown. The source material was blood. All receptors come from a girl aged 10 to 17 with multiple sclerosis.

The J gene is TRBJ2-7, the V gene TRBV20-1; D tentatively reads TRBD1 or TRBD2 (5 bases each). Germline V gene data show CDR1 as DFQATT and CDR2 as SNEGSKA (reference sequence). CDR3 length: 13 amino acids. Trimming left V 4 bases short and J 1 base short, with 11 bases between. The CDR3: CSAKGTASYEQYF. The CDR3 nucleotides are TGCAGTGCTAAGGGGACGGCATCCTACGAGCAGTACTTC.

This chain connects TRBV29-1 to TRBJ1-1, with D unresolved. V gave up 6 bases and J gave up 0 bases, with 11 bases separating them. Germline CDR1 and CDR2: SQVTM and ANQGSEA. The CDR3 spans 13 residues. In DNA, the CDR3 is TGCAGCGTGTGGATAGGCCTGAACACTGAAGCTTTCTTT. Amino acids: CSVWIGLNTEAFF.

The chain uses TRBV14 and TRBJ2-3; D is uncertain. CDR1 is SGHDN, CDR2 FVKESK, per germline. This CDR3 contains 13 residues. V was cut by 1 base and J by 3 bases, with 5 bases left in between. This CDR3 is CASSQVGTDTQYF. CDR3 DNA sequence: TGTGCCAGCAGCCAAGTAGGGACAGATACGCAGTATTTT.

The chain combines TRBV6-6 with TRBJ1-5, with 8 nucleotides matching TRBD1. The V and J ends lost 6 bases and 5 bases, in that order; junction bases with no gene match: 6. The length of the CDR3 is 14 residues. The germline V gene encodes CDR1 MNHNY and CDR2 SVGAGI (reference sequence). For the CDR3, the DNA is TGTGCCAGCAGCCAGGGGACAGGCGATCAGCCCCAGCATTTT. Translation: CASSQGTGDQPQHF.

This clonotype has more than one count but fewer than ten. This chain links TRBV5-1 with TRBJ1-2; TRBD1 might be the D (6 bases). This CDR3 contains 15 residues. Germline V gene lookup returns CDR1 SGHRS and CDR2 YFSETQ. Trimming left V 4 bases short and J 2 bases short, with 15 bases between. Here the CDR3 reads CASSLLRGANYGYTF. The CDR3 DNA sequence: TGCGCCAGCAGCCTTTTACGGGGGGCGAACTATGGCTACACCTTC.

Only a few counts were recorded for this clonotype. The chain combines TRBV5-1 with TRBJ2-2; 7 bases align to TRBD1. The CDR3 has 14 amino acids. CDR1 SGHRS and CDR2 YFSETQ come from the germline V gene. Trimming at V came to 3 bases and at J to 4 bases, leaving 3 bases not matched to a gene. Written as DNA, the CDR3 is TGCGCCAGCAGCTCGGGACAGTCCACCGGGGAGCTGTTTTTT. Its protein product is CASSSGQSTGELFF.

Ten or more counts support this clonotype. The genes are TRBV12-3 or TRBV12-4 and TRBJ2-5, with D hard to call. V was trimmed by 6 bases and J by 1 base, leaving 12 bases between them. The CDR3 runs to 14 residues. The CDR3 DNA reads as TGTGCCAGCAGCCGAGGCGGTGGCCAAGAGACCCAGTACTTC. This sequence encodes CASSRGGGQETQYF.

Only a few counts were recorded for this clonotype. This chain uses TRBV7-9 with TRBJ1-2, with D possibly being TRBD1 (6 bases). V lost 1 base and J 8 bases, leaving 11 bases between the germline ends. CDR3 length equals 13 residues. Germline V CDR1 and CDR2: SEHNR, FQNEAQ (reference sequence). CDR3 in DNA: TGTGCCAGCAGCTTAGACCCAGGGGCGGGCTACACCTTC. Translating gives CASSLDPGAGYTF.

Points on this clonotype: At one boundary the junction diverges from the germline segment, which might be a read error. The chain recombines TRBV7-2 with TRBJ1-5; D is unclear. Germline V gene data show CDR1 as SGHTA and CDR2 as FQGNSA. The CDR3 consists of 13 residues. For the CDR3, the DNA is TGTGCCAGCAGCTTATGGGAGAATCGGCCCCAGCATTTT. Protein sequence: CASSLWENRPQHF.

The chain has TRBV6-1 and TRBJ2-5; 10 bases agree with TRBD2. This CDR3 has 16 amino acids. The germline CDR1 and CDR2 sequences are MNHNS and SASEGT. Unmatched junction bases numbered 11, after V lost 6 bases and J lost 4 bases. The CDR3 region has the DNA TGTGCCAGCAGATCTACCGGGACTAGCGAGGTAGAGACCCAGTACTTC. Its protein is CASRSTGTSEVETQYF.

The chain couples TRBV7-2 to TRBJ2-4; 12 nucleotides line up with TRBD2. The end of the DNA is better explained by TRBJ2-5, so the J call may be wrong. Germline V gene sequence: CDR1 SGHTA, CDR2 FQGNSA. The CDR3 consists of 18 residues. CDR3 DNA sequence: TGTGCCAGCAGCCAGAAAGGACTAGCGGGGATGATCCAAGAGACCCAGTACTTC. Protein sequence: CASSQKGLAGMIQETQYF.

The CDR3 protein is CASSQEWRERGGGQFF. CDR3 in DNA: TGCGCCAGCAGCCAAGAGTGGCGGGAGCGGGGGGGCGGGCAGTTCTTC. This chain joins TRBV4-1 and TRBJ2-1; TRBD2 agrees at 10 bases. V shed 0 bases and J 12 bases; nucleotides not matched to a gene: 11. CDR3 length: 16 amino acids. CDR1 and CDR2 from the germline V gene are MGHRA and YSYEKL.

The chain recombines TRBV9 with TRBJ1-2, with D maybe TRBD1 (6 bases). Germline V lookup: CDR1 SGDLS, CDR2 YYNGEE. V shed 3 bases and J shed 3 bases, with 18 bases lying between them. CDR3 length: 16 residues. The CDR3: CASSARTAHFDYGYTF. In nucleotides, the CDR3 is TGTGCCAGCAGCGCGAGGACAGCCCATTTCGACTATGGCTACACCTTC.

The J gene is TRBJ2-1, the V gene TRBV24-1; D tentatively reads TRBD1 or TRBD2 (5 bases each). Looked up from germline, CDR1 is KGHDR and CDR2 is SFDVKD. The V and J ends lost 4 bases and 7 bases respectively, with 22 bases between them. This CDR3 spans 17 amino acids. The CDR3 nucleotides read TGTGCCACCAGTGACACCCTGGGCCGAGGGGATGGGAATGAGCAGTTCTTC. It is translated as CATSDTLGRGDGNEQFF.

The chain joins TRBV24-1 to TRBJ2-1; 9 nucleotides line up with TRBD1. Trimming removed 4 bases from V and 6 bases from J; junction bases left unmatched: 6. Germline V lookup: CDR1 KGHDR, CDR2 SFDVKD. The CDR3 has 15 amino acids. In DNA form, the CDR3 reads TGTGCCACCAGTGAACCCGGGACAGGGAGCAATGAGCAGTTCTTC. It codes for CATSEPGTGSNEQFF.

The CDR3 bases are TGTGCCAGCAGAATGCTACAGGGACAAACCTATGGCTACACCTTC. This translates into CASRMLQGQTYGYTF. V usage is TRBV6-5 and J usage is TRBJ1-2, with a tentative D call TRBD1 (6 bases). Germline V lookup: CDR1 MNHEY, CDR2 SVGAGI. This CDR3 spans 15 amino acids. V was cut by 6 bases and J by 4 bases, with 18 bases left in between.

The genes are TRBV4-1 and TRBJ1-3; D gene uncertain. The CDR3 extends over 15 amino acids. Trimming took off 1 base at V and 4 bases at J, with 11 bases between the two ends. The V gene's germline CDR1 is MGHRA and CDR2 YSYEKL. CDR3 residues: CASSQVYGVGNTIYF. The CDR3 DNA follows: TGCGCCAGCAGCCAAGTGTACGGGGTAGGAAACACCATATATTTT.

This clonotype was seen only a few times. This chain joins TRBV4-1 and TRBJ2-1; D is undetermined. Per the germline V gene, CDR1 is MGHRA and CDR2 is YSYEKL. V was pared by 0 bases and J by 9 bases, with 6 bases between. The CDR3 sequence is 12 residues long. CDR3 coding DNA: TGCGCCAGCAGCCAAGATCGAGTTGAGCAGTTCTTC. Its translation: CASSQDRVEQFF.

This clonotype was detected a few times. The rearrangement uses TRBV10-3 and TRBJ2-5; TRBD2 might be the D (6 bases). There are 15 residues in the CDR3. From germline, CDR1 is ENHRY and CDR2 SYGVKD. Trimming left V 0 bases short and J 7 bases short, with 15 bases between. CDR3 region: CAISESKPGEATQYF. DNA of the CDR3: TGTGCCATCAGTGAGTCGAAGCCGGGGGAGGCGACCCAGTACTTC.

The V call is TRBV29-1, the J call TRBJ2-5, with D possibly matching TRBD2 (5 bases). The CDR3 totals 12 residues. Trimming stripped 7 bases from V and 1 base from J, with 10 bases between. Per the germline V gene, CDR1 is SQVTM and CDR2 is ANQGSEA. The chain's CDR3 is CSAEGSQETQYF. CDR3 in DNA: TGCAGCGCCGAGGGCAGCCAAGAGACCCAGTACTTC.